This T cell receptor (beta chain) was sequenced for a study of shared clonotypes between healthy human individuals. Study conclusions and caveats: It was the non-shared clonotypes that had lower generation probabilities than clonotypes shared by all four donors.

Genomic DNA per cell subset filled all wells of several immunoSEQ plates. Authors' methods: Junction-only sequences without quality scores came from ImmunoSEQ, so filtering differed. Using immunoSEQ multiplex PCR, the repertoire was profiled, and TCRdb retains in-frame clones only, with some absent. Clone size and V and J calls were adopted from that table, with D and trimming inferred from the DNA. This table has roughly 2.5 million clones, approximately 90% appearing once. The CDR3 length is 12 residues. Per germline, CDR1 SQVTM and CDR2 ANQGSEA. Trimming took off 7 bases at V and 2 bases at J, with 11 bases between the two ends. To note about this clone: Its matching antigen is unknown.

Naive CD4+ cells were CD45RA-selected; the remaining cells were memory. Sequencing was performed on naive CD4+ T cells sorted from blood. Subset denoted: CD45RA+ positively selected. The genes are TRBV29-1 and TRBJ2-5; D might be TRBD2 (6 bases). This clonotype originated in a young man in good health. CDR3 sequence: CSAAAGQETQYF. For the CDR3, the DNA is TGCAGCGCGGCCGCGGGGCAAGAGACCCAGTACTTC.